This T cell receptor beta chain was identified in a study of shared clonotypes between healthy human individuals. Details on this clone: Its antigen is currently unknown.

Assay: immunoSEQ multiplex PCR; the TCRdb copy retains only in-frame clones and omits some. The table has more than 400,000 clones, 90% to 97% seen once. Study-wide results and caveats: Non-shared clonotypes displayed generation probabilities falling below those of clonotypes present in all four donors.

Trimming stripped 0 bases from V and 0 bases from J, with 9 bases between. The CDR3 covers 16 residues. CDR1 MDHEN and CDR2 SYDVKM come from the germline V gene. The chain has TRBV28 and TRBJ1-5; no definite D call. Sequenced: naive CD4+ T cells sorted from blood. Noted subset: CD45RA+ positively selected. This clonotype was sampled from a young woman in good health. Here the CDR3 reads CASSLWGKGSNQPQHF. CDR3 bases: TGTGCCAGCAGTTTATGGGGGAAAGGTAGCAATCAGCCCCAGCATTTT.